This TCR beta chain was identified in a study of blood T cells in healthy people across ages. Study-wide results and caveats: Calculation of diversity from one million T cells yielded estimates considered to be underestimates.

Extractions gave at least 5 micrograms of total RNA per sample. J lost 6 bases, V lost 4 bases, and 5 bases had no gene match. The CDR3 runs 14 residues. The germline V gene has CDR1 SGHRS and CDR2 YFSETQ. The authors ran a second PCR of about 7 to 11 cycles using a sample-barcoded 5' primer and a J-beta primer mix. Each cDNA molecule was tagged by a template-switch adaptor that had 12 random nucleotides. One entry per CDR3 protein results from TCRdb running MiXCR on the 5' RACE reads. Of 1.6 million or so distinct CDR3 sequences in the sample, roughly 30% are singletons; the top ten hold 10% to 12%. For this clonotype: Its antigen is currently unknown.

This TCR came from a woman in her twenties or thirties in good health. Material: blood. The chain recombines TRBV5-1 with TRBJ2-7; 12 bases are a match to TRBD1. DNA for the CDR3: TGCGCCAGCAGCGCCCGGGACAGGGGGCGCGAGCAGTACTTC. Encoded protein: CASSARDRGREQYF. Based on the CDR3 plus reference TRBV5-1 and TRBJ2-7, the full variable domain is KAGVTQTPRYLIKTRGQQVTLSCSPISGHRSVSWYQQTPGQGLQFLFEYFSETQRNKGNFPGRFSGRQFSNSRSEMNVSTLELGDSALYLCASSARDRGREQYFGPGTRLTVT.